One and the same sample provided the 15 T cell receptor beta chains below, sequenced in a study of blood T cells in healthy people across ages. Together with a sample-barcoded 5' primer, a J-beta primer mix was included in a second PCR lasting about 6 to 11 cycles. MiXCR, applied by TCRdb to the 5' RACE reads, yields one record per CDR3 protein. The data contain fewer than 2,000,000 distinct CDR3 sequences, about 31% of them singletons. The sample was blood. Receptors were obtained from a woman aged 25 to 39 in good health.

The rearrangement uses TRBV15 and TRBJ1-2, with D hard to call. Between the trimmed V and J ends, which lost 5 bases and 12 bases, there was a span of 16 bases. CDR3 length: 12 amino acids. Germline V gene lookup returns CDR1 LNHNV and CDR2 YYDKDF (reference sequence). In DNA, the CDR3 is TGTGCCACCAGCCCGGTTAGAGGTATTCACACCTTC. Protein sequence: CATSPVRGIHTF.

The J gene is TRBJ2-7, the V gene TRBV4-1, with a possible D match to TRBD1 (6 bases). Germline loops: CDR1 MGHRA, CDR2 YSYEKL. V lost 6 bases, J lost 7 bases, and 19 bases lay in between. CDR3 length: 14 amino acids. CDR3 region: CASSPWLDQGEQYF. The CDR3 bases are TGCGCCAGCAGTCCCTGGTTAGATCAGGGGGAGCAGTACTTC.

This clonotype showed up just a few times. V and J are TRBV20-1 and TRBJ1-2, with D uncertain. Trimming removed 7 bases from V and 4 bases from J, with 13 bases in between. The CDR3 contains 12 residues. CDR1 DFQATT and CDR2 SNEGSKA come from the germline V gene (reference sequence). This chain's CDR3 is CSGVDGPYGYTF. DNA of the CDR3: TGCAGTGGGGTGGATGGGCCCTATGGCTACACCTTC.

The chain is built from TRBV28 and TRBJ2-7; 7 nucleotides align to TRBD2. Trimming cost V 3 bases and J 0 bases; bases outside gene matches: 17. CDR3 size: 19 residues. Germline V gene data show CDR1 as MDHEN and CDR2 as SYDVKM. The CDR3 nucleotides read TGTGCCAGCAGTTTCCCAGGCCATGTCGCTAGCGGTCCCTCCTACGAGCAGTACTTC. Its protein is CASSFPGHVASGPSYEQYF.

V and J are TRBV7-2 and TRBJ2-7, with a weak D call TRBD2 (5 bases). V lost 6 bases and J 1 base, leaving 16 bases between the germline ends. From germline, CDR1 is SGHTA and CDR2 FQGNSA. This CDR3 has 15 amino acids. The CDR3 reads CASSHPFRTSYEQYF. CDR3 coding DNA: TGTGCCAGCAGTCACCCTTTTCGGACTTCCTACGAGCAGTACTTC.

This chain connects TRBV14 to TRBJ2-2; D gene unclear. Per germline, CDR1 SGHDN and CDR2 FVKESK. The germline V and J ends were trimmed by 0 bases and 6 bases, with 11 bases remaining between them. The CDR3 extends over 15 amino acids. The CDR3 loop is CASSQDLGLAGELFF. The CDR3 region has the DNA TGTGCCAGCAGCCAAGATTTGGGTTTGGCCGGGGAGCTGTTTTTT.

The chain joins TRBV6-6 to TRBJ2-1, with D possibly being TRBD1 or TRBD2 (5 bases each). The CDR3 covers 17 residues. From germline, CDR1 is MNHNY and CDR2 SVGAGI (reference sequence). V lost 6 bases, J lost 0 bases, and 18 bases lay in between. The CDR3 region is CASSTTGTPSSYNEQFF. CDR3 coding DNA: TGTGCCAGCAGCACCACCGGGACCCCATCCTCCTACAATGAGCAGTTCTTC.

This chain joins TRBV24-1 and TRBJ2-1; D possibly matches TRBD1 or TRBD2 (5 bases each). CDR3 length: 15 amino acids. Germline V gene lookup returns CDR1 KGHDR and CDR2 SFDVKD. The V end lost 3 bases, the J end lost 8 bases, and 16 bases lay between the germline ends. The CDR3 protein is CATSDGTLGGHEQFF. The CDR3 coding sequence is TGTGCCACCAGTGATGGGACGCTTGGGGGTCATGAGCAGTTCTTC.

DNA of the CDR3: TGTGCCACCAGCAGCAGGGGGCCCGGGGAGCTGTTTTTT. The encoded protein is CATSSRGPGELFF. This sequence joins TRBV15 and TRBJ2-2, with 8 bases identical to TRBD1. The CDR3 contains 13 residues. Trimming at V came to 3 bases and at J to 6 bases, leaving 0 bases not matched to a gene. CDR1 LNHNV and CDR2 YYDKDF come from the germline V gene (reference sequence). Together with reference TRBV15 and TRBJ2-2, the CDR3 gives the full variable domain: DAMVIQNPRYQVTQFGKPVTLSCSQTLNHNVMYWYQQKSSQAPKLLFHYYDKDFNNEADTPDNFQSRRPNTSFCFLDIRSPGLGDTAMYLCATSSRGPGELFFGEGSRLTVL.

This clonotype was detected many times. The rearrangement links TRBV29-1 to TRBJ2-3; D gene uncertain. The CDR3 contains 15 residues. The germline V gene has CDR1 SQVTM and CDR2 ANQGSEA. V lost 8 bases to trimming and J lost 4 bases, with 22 bases between them. CDR3 sequence: CSNIFWGIGADTQYF. The DNA for the CDR3 is TGCAGCAACATCTTCTGGGGAATAGGCGCAGATACGCAGTATTTT.

The CDR3 bases are TGCGCCAGCAGCTTCCCGACAGGGGGGGGGCATGGCTACACCTTC. It yields the protein CASSFPTGGGHGYTF. The chain employs TRBV4-1 and TRBJ1-2, with TRBD1 identical over 9 bases. The CDR3 loop spans 15 amino acids. Trimming at V came to 5 bases and at J to 6 bases, leaving 10 bases not matched to a gene. Germline V gene sequence: CDR1 MGHRA, CDR2 YSYEKL.

This clonotype was seen a handful of times. V is TRBV9 and J is TRBJ2-3; D possibly matches TRBD1 or TRBD2 (6 bases each). Germline-derived CDR1 and CDR2 are SGDLS and YYNGEE. This CDR3 has 15 amino acids. V lost 0 bases to trimming and J lost 2 bases, with 10 bases between them. CDR3 in DNA: TGTGCCAGCAGCGTAGCGGGGGCCGCCACAGATACGCAGTATTTT. Its protein product is CASSVAGAATDTQYF.

The chain combines TRBV3-1 with TRBJ2-1; 8 bases agree with TRBD2. Losses at the gene ends were 4 bases for V and 10 bases for J; bases not matched to a gene: 9. The CDR3 sequence is 14 residues long. CDR1 and CDR2 from the germline V gene are LGHDT and YNNKEL (reference sequence). As DNA, the CDR3 is TGTGCCAGCAGCCGGGAAATAGCGGGAACCGAGCAGTTCTTC. Residues: CASSREIAGTEQFF.

The gene calls are TRBV9 and TRBJ2-5, with D tentatively TRBD2 (5 bases). Germline-derived CDR1 and CDR2 are SGDLS and YYNGEE. Between the trimmed V and J ends, which lost 2 bases and 4 bases, there was a span of 9 bases. This CDR3 comprises 13 residues. The CDR3 DNA follows: TGTGCCAGCAGCGTCCAAGAGGGAGAGACCCAGTACTTC. Protein product: CASSVQEGETQYF.

In this sample, this clonotype turned up many times. This chain joins TRBV12-3 or TRBV12-4 and TRBJ2-5; 11 bases map to TRBD2. V gave up 6 bases and J gave up 0 bases; unmatched junction bases: 9. The length of the CDR3 is 17 residues. The CDR3 coding sequence is TGTGCCAGCAGCACGACTAGCGGGGAGACCTACCAAGAGACCCAGTACTTC. It translates to CASSTTSGETYQETQYF.